This T cell receptor (beta chain) was sequenced in a study of early T cells in non-severe SARS-CoV-2 infection. About the study: Sequencing of unsorted whole blood was done on bulk RNA, leaving chains unpaired.

In this sample, this clonotype turned up a few times. The antigen is undetermined. Unique molecular identifiers were added to individual cDNA molecules. MiXCR, run by TCRdb on the 5' RACE reads, gives a single entry per CDR3 protein. Among 55,000 to 75,000 distinct CDR3 sequences, about 8.4% were seen once, and the ten largest hold 3% to 4%. General study results and limits: VDJdb matching favored anti-spike CD8 responses, missing private and CD4 specificities.

The sequencing input was whole blood. The sequence derives from an adult who was a healthcare worker with PCR-confirmed SARS-CoV-2 infection or an uninfected control (not recorded which).

CDR3 amino acids: CATSRDRGASAEQYF. CDR3 in DNA: TGTGCCACCAGCAGAGATCGAGGCGCCTCAGCCGAGCAGTACTTC. V and J are TRBV15 and TRBJ2-7; D ambiguous. The length of the CDR3 is 15 residues. CDR1 and CDR2 (germline): LNHNV, YYDKDF (reference sequence). Trimming took off 0 bases at V and 6 bases at J, with 15 bases between the two ends. The variable domain in full, with the rest retrieved from reference TRBV15 and TRBJ2-7, is DAMVIQNPRYQVTQFGKPVTLSCSQTLNHNVMYWYQQKSSQAPKLLFHYYDKDFNNEADTPDNFQSRRPNTSFCFLDIRSPGLGDTAMYLCATSRDRGASAEQYFGPGTRLTVT.